The present T cell receptor (beta chain) was sequenced within a study of OX40 agonist ivuxolimab in advanced cancers. In the study overall: The eligibility criteria allowed prior anti-PD-1, anti-PD-L1 or anti-CTLA-4 therapy, and about 40% had some.

Profiling relied on immunoSEQ multiplex PCR, and the TCRdb table lists in-frame clones only, not all of them. The sample shows some 22,000 clones, more than 70% of them seen only once. Patients were excluded for autoimmune disease history or systemic immunosuppression. Blood draws occurred at baseline, cycle 4 day 1, and cycle 7 day 1. Per the germline V gene, CDR1 is SGDLS and CDR2 is YYNGEE. The CDR3 length is 13 residues. V shed 5 bases and J shed 3 bases, with 11 bases lying between them. Comments on this clone: Its specificity is not known.

Study-wide findings and caveats: On average, a greater number of expanded clones characterised CD8+ T cells relative to CD4+.

The chain carries TRBV9 and TRBJ1-2; no definite D call. This TCR came from an adult with an advanced solid tumor such as melanoma, head and neck, liver or kidney cancer. The sequences come from CD4+ or CD8+ T cells sorted from blood, collected in a trial of the OX40 agonist ivuxolimab. The CDR3 region has the DNA TGTGCCAGCAGGTCCGGACTCCACTATGGCTACACCTTC. It specifies CASRSGLHYGYTF. The entire variable domain, with the rest obtained from reference TRBV9 and TRBJ1-2, is as follows: DSGVTQTPKHLITATGQRVTLRCSPRSGDLSVYWYQQSLDQGLQFLIQYYNGEERAKGNILERFSAQQFPDLHSELNLSSLELGDSALYFCASRSGLHYGYTFGSGTRLTVV.